The entry below gives a single T cell receptor beta chain sequence along with its context. Its antigen is unidentified. Only in-frame clones appear in the TCRdb table, and some are missing; sequencing was by immunoSEQ multiplex PCR. The table lists around 300,000 clones, 87% of them singletons. Per germline, CDR1 SEHNR and CDR2 FQNEAQ (reference sequence). J gave up 2 bases and V 5 bases, and 7 bases lay outside the gene matches. CDR3 length: 15 residues. The data belong to a study of cytomegalovirus exposure and HLA in healthy donors. The study's findings and limits: Cytomegalovirus association was listed for approximately 160 TCR beta chains.

This TCR came from a woman between 25 and 40 years old in good health and CMV-seropositive. This sequence joins TRBV7-9 and TRBJ2-7, with 9 bases fitting TRBD1. The specimen sequenced was PBMCs. DNA of the CDR3: TGTGCCAGCAGCCATGGACAGGGGATCGCCTACGAGCAGTACTTC. It specifies CASSHGQGIAYEQYF. Using reference TRBV7-9 and TRBJ2-7 for the parts outside the CDR3, the full variable domain is DTGVSQNPRHKITKRGQNVTFRCDPISEHNRLYWYRQTLGQGPEFLTYFQNEAQLEKSRLLSDRFSAERPKGSFSTLEIQRTEQGDSAMYLCASSHGQGIAYEQYFGPGTRLTVT.